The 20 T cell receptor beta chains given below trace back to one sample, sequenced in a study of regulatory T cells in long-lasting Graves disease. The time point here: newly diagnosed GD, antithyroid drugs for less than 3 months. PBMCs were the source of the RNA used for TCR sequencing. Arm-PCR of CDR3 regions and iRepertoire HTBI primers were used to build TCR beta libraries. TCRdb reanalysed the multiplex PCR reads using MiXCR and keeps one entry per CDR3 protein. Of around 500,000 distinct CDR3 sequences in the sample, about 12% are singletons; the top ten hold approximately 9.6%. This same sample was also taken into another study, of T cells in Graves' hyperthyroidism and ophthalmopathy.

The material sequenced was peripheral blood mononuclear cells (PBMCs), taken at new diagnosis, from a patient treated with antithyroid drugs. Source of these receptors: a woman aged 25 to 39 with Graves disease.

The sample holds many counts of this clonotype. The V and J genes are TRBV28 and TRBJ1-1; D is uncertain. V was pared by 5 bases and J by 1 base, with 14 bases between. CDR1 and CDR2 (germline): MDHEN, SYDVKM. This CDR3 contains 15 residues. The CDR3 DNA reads TGTGCCAGCAGTGCATACAATCGGAAGAACACTGAAGCTTTCTTT. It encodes CASSAYNRKNTEAFF.

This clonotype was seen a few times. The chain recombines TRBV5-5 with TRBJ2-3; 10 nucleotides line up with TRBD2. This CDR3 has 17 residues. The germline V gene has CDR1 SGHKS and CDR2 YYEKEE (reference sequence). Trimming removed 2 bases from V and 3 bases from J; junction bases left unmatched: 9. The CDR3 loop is CASSLALAGAMTDTQYF. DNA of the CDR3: TGTGCCAGCAGCTTAGCCCTAGCGGGAGCTATGACAGATACGCAGTATTTT.

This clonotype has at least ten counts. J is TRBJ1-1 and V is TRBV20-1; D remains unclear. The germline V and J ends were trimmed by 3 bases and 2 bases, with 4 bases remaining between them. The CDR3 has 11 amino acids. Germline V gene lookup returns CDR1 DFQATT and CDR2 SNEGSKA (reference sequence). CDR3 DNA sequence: TGCAGTGCTAGGATCAACACTGAAGCTTTCTTT. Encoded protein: CSARINTEAFF.

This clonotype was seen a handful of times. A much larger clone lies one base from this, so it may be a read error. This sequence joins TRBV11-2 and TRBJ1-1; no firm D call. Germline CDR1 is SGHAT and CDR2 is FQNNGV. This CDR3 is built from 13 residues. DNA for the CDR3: TGTGCCAGCAGCTTGTTCGCTAGCGAGGAAGCTTCCTTT. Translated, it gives CASSLFASEEASF. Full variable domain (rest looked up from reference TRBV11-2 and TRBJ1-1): EAGVAQSPRYKIIEKRQSVAFWCNPISGHATLYWYQQILGQGPKLLIQFQNNGVVDDSQLPKDRFSAERLKGVDSTLKIQPAKLEDSAVYLCASSLFASEEASFGQGTRLTVV.

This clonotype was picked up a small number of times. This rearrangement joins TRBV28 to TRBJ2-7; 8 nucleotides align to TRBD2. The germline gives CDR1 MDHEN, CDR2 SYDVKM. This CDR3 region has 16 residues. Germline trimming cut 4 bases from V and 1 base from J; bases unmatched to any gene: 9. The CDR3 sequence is CASSSTGLAHSYEQYF. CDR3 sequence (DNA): TGTGCCAGCAGTTCCACAGGACTAGCCCATTCCTACGAGCAGTACTTC.

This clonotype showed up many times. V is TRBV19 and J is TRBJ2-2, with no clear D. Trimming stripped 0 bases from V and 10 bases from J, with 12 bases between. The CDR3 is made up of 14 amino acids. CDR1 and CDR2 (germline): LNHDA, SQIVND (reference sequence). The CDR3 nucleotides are TGTGCCAGTAGTATAGATCGACGCTCCGAGGAGCTGTTTTTT. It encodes CASSIDRRSEELFF.

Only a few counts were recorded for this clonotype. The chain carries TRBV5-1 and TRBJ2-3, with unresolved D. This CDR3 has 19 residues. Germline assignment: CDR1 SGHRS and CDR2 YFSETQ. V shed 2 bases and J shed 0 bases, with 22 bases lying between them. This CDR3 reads CASSFWLSSTAPSTDTQYF. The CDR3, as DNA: TGCGCCAGCAGCTTTTGGTTGTCATCGACGGCCCCTAGCACAGATACGCAGTATTTT.

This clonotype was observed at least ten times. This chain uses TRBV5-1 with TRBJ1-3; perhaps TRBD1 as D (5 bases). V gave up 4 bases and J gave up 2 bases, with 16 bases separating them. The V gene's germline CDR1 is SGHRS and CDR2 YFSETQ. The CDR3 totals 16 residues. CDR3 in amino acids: CASSGTISGPGNTIYF. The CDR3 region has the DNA TGCGCCAGCAGCGGGACGATCTCGGGGCCTGGAAACACCATATATTTT.

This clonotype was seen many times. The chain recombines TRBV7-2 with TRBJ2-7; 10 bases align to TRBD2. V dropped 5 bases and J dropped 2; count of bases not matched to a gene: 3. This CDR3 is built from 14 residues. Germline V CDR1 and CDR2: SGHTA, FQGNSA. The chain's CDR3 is CASSQGLATYEQYF. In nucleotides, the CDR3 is TGTGCCAGCAGCCAGGGACTAGCGACCTACGAGCAGTACTTC.

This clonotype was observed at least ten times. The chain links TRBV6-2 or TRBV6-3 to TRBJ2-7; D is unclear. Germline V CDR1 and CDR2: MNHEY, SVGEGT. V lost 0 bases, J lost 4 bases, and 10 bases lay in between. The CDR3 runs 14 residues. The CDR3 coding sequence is TGTGCCAGCAGTTACTCGCCTTGGGTATACGAGCAGTACTTC. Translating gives CASSYSPWVYEQYF.

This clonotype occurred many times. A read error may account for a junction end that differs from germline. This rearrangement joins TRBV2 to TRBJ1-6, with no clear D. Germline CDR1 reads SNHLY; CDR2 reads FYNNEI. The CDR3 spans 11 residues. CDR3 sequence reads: CAGSETVALHF. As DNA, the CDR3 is TGTGCCGGCAGTGAGACGGTGGCCCTCCACTTT.

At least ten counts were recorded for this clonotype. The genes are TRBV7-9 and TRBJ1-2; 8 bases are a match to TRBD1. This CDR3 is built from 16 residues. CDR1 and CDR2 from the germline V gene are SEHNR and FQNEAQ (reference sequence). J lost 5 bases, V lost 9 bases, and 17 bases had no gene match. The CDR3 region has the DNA TGTGCCAGTTGGGGTTCACATCGGACAGGGCGGTATGGCTACACCTTC. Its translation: CASWGSHRTGRYGYTF.

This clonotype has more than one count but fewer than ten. The CDR3 loop reads CASSVGVRGETQYF. The CDR3 nucleotides read TGTGCCAGCAGCGTAGGAGTAAGGGGGGAGACCCAGTACTTC. This rearrangement joins TRBV9 to TRBJ2-5, with a weak D call TRBD1 (6 bases). CDR3 length: 14 amino acids. Germline CDR1 is SGDLS and CDR2 is YYNGEE. V lost 0 bases and J lost 5, with 11 bases in between.

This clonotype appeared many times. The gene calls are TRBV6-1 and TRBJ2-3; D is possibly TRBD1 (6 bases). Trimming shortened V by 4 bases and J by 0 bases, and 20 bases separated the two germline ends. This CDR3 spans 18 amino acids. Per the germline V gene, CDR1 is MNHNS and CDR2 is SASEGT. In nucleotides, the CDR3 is TGTGCCAGCAGTGTCCAACCTAAGACAGGCTCTAGCACAGATACGCAGTATTTT. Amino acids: CASSVQPKTGSSTDTQYF.

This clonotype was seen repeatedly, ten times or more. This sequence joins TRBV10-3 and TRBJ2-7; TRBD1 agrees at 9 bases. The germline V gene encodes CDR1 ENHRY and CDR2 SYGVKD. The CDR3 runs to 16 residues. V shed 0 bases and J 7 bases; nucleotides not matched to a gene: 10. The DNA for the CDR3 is TGTGCCATCAGTGAGTCGAGGGACAGGGACCCTTTTGAGCAGTACTTC. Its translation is CAISESRDRDPFEQYF.

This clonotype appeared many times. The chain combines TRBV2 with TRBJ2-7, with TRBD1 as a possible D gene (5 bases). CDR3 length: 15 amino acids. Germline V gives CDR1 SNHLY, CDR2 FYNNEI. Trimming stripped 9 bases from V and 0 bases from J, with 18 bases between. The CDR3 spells CASEGQGENSYEQYF. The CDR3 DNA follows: TGTGCCAGTGAAGGGCAGGGCGAAAACTCCTACGAGCAGTACTTC.

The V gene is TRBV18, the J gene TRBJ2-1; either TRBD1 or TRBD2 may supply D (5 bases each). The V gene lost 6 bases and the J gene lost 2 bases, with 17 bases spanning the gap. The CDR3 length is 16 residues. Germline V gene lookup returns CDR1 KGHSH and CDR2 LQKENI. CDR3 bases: TGTGCCAGCTCTCCCACAGGACTGACAACCTACAATGAGCAGTTCTTC. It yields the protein CASSPTGLTTYNEQFF.

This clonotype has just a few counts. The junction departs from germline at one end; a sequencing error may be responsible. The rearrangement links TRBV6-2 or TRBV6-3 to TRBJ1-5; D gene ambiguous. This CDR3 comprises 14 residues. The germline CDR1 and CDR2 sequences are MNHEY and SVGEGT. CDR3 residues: CASSYGFVNQPQHF. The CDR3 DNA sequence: TGTGCCAGCAGTTATGGATTCGTAAATCAGCCCCAACATTTT.

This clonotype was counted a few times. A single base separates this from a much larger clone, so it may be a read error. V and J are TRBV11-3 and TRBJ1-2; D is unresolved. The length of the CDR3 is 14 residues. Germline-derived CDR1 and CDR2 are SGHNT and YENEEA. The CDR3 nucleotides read TGTGCCAGCAGCCCTGACGGCGCTAACTATGGCTGCACCTTC. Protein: CASSPDGANYGCTF.

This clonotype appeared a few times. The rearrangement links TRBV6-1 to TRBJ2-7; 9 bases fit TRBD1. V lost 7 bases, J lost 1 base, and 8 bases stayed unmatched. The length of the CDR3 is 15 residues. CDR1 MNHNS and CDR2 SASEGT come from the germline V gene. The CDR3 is CASNRDRGGSYEQYF. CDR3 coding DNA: TGTGCCAGCAACAGAGACAGGGGGGGATCCTACGAGCAGTACTTC.